These T cell receptor beta chains were read from a single sample in a study of blood T cell repertoires in COVID-19. TCRdb's table, derived via immunoSEQ multiplex PCR, lists solely in-frame clones and lacks some. The sample records about 380,000 clones, 75% to 90% being singletons. The sequenced material came from peripheral blood. The origin of the receptors is a woman between 18 and 29 years old with acute or convalescent COVID-19. Both conserved end residues are part of each CDR3. D genes are given only for firm matches. Where a row states a size, it is once, few, many or the class of an expanded clone; other rows omit it.

-	-	TRBV28	TRBJ2-2	TGTGCCAGCAGTTTATGGAGGATAGCGTGGGCCGGGGAGCTGTTTTTT	CASSLWRIAWAGELFF
-	-	TRBV2	TRBJ2-5	TGTGCCAGCAGTGAATACGGACACCTAATGGAGACCCAGTACTTC	CASSEYGHLMETQYF
-	-	TRBV28	TRBJ1-2	TGTGCCAGCAGTTTAATACAGGCCCACTTCTATGGCTACACCTTC	CASSLIQAHFYGYTF
-	-	TRBV30	TRBJ1-3	TGTGCCTGGAGTGTTTCAGGGCGAGCTGGAAACACCATATATTTT	CAWSVSGRAGNTIYF
-	-	TRBV4-1	TRBJ1-6	TGCGCCAGCAGCCAAGAAGGGGGGGCGAGTAATTCACCCCTCCACTTT	CASSQEGGASNSPLHF
-	-	TRBV19	TRBJ2-6	TGTGCCAGTGCGCCGACAGGGGAGGGCTTTGGGGCCAACGTCCTGACTTTC	CASAPTGEGFGANVLTF
-	once	TRBV9	TRBJ2-1	TGTGCCAGCAGCCCCGGGGACAATGAGCAGTTCTTC	CASSPGDNEQFF
TRBD1	-	TRBV5-1	TRBJ1-6	TGCGCCAGCAGCTCGGACAGGGTTGGGTCACCCCTCCACTTT	CASSSDRVGSPLHF
-	-	TRBV27	TRBJ2-1	TGTGCCAGCAGTCACGAGCGGAACGATCACAATGAGCAGTTCTTC	CASSHERNDHNEQFF
-	few	TRBV2	TRBJ2-1	TGTGCCAGCAGTGATAGAACAGGATACAATGAGCAGTTCTTC	CASSDRTGYNEQFF
-	once	TRBV5-1	TRBJ1-1	TGCGCCAGTCATAACAGGTTGGGGAACATGAACACTGAAGCTTTCTTT	CASHNRLGNMNTEAFF
TRBD1	-	TRBV30	TRBJ1-1	TGTGCCTGGAGTGTAGGACAGGGTTGGAACACTGAAGCTTTCTTT	CAWSVGQGWNTEAFF
-	-	TRBV5-4	TRBJ2-7	TGTGCCAGTAGAGACAGTCCGCACGAGCAGTACTTC	CASRDSPHEQYF
-	-	TRBV5-1	TRBJ2-7	TGCGCCAGCAGCTTGAGGCAGGGGGGCTCCTACGAGCAGTACTTC	CASSLRQGGSYEQYF
-	few	TRBV30	TRBJ1-2	TGTGCCTGGAGTGTAAATCCGGGGGAGGAAGGCTACACCTTC	CAWSVNPGEEGYTF
-	-	TRBV27	TRBJ2-7	TGTGCCAGCAGTTTTACAGGGACGTACGAGCAGTACTTC	CASSFTGTYEQYF